This record looks at one T cell receptor (beta chain) sequence and its context. Its antigen is not identified. The data stem from a study of T cell responses to AZD1222 COVID-19 vaccine. Across the study: Doses given second, at about 4 or about 12 weeks, were pooled.

Generated by immunoSEQ multiplex PCR, the TCRdb table keeps only in-frame clones and is missing some. The sample holds roughly 100,000 clones; approximately 89% are singletons and the top ten take approximately 19%. The V and J ends lost 11 bases and 1 base respectively, with 17 bases between them. This CDR3 contains 14 residues. In germline, CDR1 is MNHEY, CDR2 SVGAGI. Overall study findings and caveats: Repertoires in all cases were sampled only once the peak T cell response had passed. With two AZD1222 doses given, Spike-specific TCR breadth and depth both rose. Females made up more of the donors, who were largely white British, and clonal diversity may have come out too low.

The V call is TRBV6-5, the J call TRBJ1-1; TRBD1 is a possible D gene (6 bases). This receptor was taken from an adult in good health. The sequenced sample was peripheral blood, obtained on day 0 of AZD1222 vaccination. The CDR3 nucleotides read TGTGCCCTCACCGGGGGGCCATCGAACACTGAAGCTTTCTTT. Protein: CALTGGPSNTEAFF.